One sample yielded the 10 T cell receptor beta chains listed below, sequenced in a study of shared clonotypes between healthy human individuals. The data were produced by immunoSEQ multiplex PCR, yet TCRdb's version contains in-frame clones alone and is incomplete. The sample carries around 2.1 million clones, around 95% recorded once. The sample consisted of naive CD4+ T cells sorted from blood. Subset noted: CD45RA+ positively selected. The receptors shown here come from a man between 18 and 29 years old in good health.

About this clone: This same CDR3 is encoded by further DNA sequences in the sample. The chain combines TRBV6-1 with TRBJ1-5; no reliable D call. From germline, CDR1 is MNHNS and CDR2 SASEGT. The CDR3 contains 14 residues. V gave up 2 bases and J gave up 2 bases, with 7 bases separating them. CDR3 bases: TGTGCCAGCAGTGAATCAGGTGGCAATCAGCCCCAGCATTTT. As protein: CASSESGGNQPQHF.

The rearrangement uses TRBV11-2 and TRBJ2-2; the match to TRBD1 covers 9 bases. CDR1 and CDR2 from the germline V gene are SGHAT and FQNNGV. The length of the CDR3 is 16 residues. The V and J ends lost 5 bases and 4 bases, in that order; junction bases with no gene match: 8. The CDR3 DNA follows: TGTGCCAGCAGCCTAACGGGGACAGGGTCCACCGGGGAGCTGTTTTTT. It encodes CASSLTGTGSTGELFF.

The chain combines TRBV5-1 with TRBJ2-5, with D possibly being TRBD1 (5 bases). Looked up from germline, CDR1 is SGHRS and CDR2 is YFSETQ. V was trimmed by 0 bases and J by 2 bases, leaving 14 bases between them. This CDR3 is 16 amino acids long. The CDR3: CASSLGTKVAQETQYF. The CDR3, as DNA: TGCGCCAGCAGCTTGGGGACAAAGGTCGCACAAGAGACCCAGTACTTC.

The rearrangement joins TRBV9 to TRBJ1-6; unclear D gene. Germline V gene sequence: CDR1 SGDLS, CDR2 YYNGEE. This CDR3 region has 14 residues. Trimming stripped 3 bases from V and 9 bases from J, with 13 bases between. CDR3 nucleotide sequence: TGTGCCAGCAGCGGGATCATTAAGGGTTCACCCCTCCACTTT. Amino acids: CASSGIIKGSPLHF.

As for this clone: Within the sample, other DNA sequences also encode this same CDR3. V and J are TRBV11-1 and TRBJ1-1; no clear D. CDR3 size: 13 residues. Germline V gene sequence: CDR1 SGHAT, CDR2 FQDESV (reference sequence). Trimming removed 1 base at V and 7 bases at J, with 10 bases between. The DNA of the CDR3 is TGTGCCAGCAGCTTAGACCCTGTTGATGAAGCTTTCTTT. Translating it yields CASSLDPVDEAFF.

CDR3 region: CAWIRTYGYTF. The CDR3 DNA reads TGTGCCTGGATTCGAACCTATGGCTACACCTTC. The rearrangement links TRBV30 to TRBJ1-2; D gene ambiguous. V gave up 4 bases and J gave up 4 bases, with 7 bases separating them. The germline CDR1 and CDR2 sequences are GTSNPN and SVGIG (reference sequence). There are 11 residues in the CDR3.

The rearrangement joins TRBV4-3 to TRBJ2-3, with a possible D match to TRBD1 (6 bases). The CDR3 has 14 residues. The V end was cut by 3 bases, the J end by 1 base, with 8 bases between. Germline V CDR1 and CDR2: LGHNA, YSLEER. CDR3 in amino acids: CASSQGHRTDTQYF. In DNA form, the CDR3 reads TGCGCCAGCAGCCAGGGACATCGCACAGATACGCAGTATTTT.

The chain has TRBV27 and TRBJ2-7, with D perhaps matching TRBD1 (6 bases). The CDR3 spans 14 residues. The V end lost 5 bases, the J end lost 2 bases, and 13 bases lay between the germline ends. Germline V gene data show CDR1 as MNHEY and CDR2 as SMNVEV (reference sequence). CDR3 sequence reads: CASSQGTVTYEQYF. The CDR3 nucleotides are TGTGCCAGCAGTCAGGGGACGGTAACCTACGAGCAGTACTTC.

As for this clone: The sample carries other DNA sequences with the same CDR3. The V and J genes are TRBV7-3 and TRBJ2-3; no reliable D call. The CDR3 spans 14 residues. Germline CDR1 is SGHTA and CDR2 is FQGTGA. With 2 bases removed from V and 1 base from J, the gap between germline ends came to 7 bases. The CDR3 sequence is CASSLSGGTDTQYF. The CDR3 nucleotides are TGTGCCAGCAGCTTATCTGGGGGCACAGATACGCAGTATTTT. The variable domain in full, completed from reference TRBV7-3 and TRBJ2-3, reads GAGVSQTPSNKVTEKGKYVELRCDPISGHTALYWYRQSLGQGPEFLIYFQGTGAADDSGLPNDRFFAVRPEGSVSTLKIQRTERGDSAVYLCASSLSGGTDTQYFGPGTRLTVL.

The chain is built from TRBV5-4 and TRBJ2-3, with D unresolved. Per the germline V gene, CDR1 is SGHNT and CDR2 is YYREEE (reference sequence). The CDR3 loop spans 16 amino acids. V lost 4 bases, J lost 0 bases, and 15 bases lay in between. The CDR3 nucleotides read TGTGCCAGCAGCCTATACTACTCGCCTAGCACAGATACGCAGTATTTT. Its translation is CASSLYYSPSTDTQYF.